The rows below give T cell receptor beta chains drawn from one sample of a study of vaccination effects on CD4 cells after COVID-19. Their antigens are not known. Only in-frame clones appear in the TCRdb table, and some are missing; sequencing was by immunoSEQ multiplex PCR. The sample shows some 46,000 clones, 76% of them seen only once. Sequences were derived from CD4+ T cells from PBMCs cultured without peptide, sampled after COVID-19 vaccination. The receptors here all came from a human donor who had a prior SARS-CoV-2 infection. Each CDR3 is given with its conserved first and last residue. A D gene is named only where the DNA matches it firmly. Expanded clones are given a class, and other clones once, few, many or no size at all.

j_call,v_call,d_call,clone_size,cdr3_aa,cdr3_nt
TRBJ1-4,TRBV7-9,TRBD1,NA,CASSSGGGTVEKLFF,TGTGCCAGCAGCTCAGGGGGCGGGACAGTTGAAAAACTGTTTTTT
TRBJ2-3,TRBV7-9,NA,NA,CASSPIVADTQYF,TGTGCCAGCAGCCCTATTGTTGCAGATACGCAGTATTTT
TRBJ2-3,TRBV9,NA,NA,CASSVTPADTQYF,TGTGCCAGCAGCGTGACGCCGGCAGATACGCAGTATTTT
TRBJ1-2,TRBV9,NA,NA,CASSVGPGTHFNYGYTF,TGTGCCAGCAGCGTAGGGCCCGGGACCCACTTTAACTATGGCTACACCTTC
TRBJ2-5,TRBV7-8,NA,once,CASSLAGLEETQYF,TGTGCCAGCAGCTTAGCCGGGCTTGAAGAGACCCAGTACTTC
TRBJ2-7,TRBV4-2,NA,once,CASSQSDPYEQYF,TGTGCCAGCAGCCAATCGGACCCATACGAGCAGTACTTC
TRBJ2-5,TRBV3-1/TRBV3-2,TRBD1,NA,CASSPRDRGQETQYF,TGTGCCAGCAGCCCCCGGGACAGGGGTCAGGAGACCCAGTACTTC
TRBJ2-2,TRBV7-9,TRBD2,NA,CASSSDRSGGDPGELFF,TGTGCCAGCAGCTCCGACCGTAGCGGGGGGGATCCCGGGGAGCTGTTTTTT
TRBJ2-5,TRBV6-5,NA,NA,CASRETVAEETQYF,TGTGCCAGCAGGGAGACAGTAGCGGAGGAGACCCAGTACTTC
TRBJ2-3,TRBV4-2,NA,NA,CASSQDWRGVDTQYF,TGTGCCAGCAGCCAAGATTGGCGGGGAGTAGATACGCAGTATTTT
TRBJ2-7,TRBV12-5,NA,NA,CATALTPTYEQYF,TGTGCTACCGCCCTGACACCAACCTACGAGCAGTACTTC
TRBJ1-2,TRBV9,NA,once,CASSVGQPSYGYTF,TGTGCCAGCAGCGTAGGCCAACCTAGCTATGGCTACACCTTC
TRBJ2-7,TRBV2,NA,NA,CANRPRDNFYEQYF,TGTGCCAACCGCCCAAGGGATAATTTCTACGAGCAGTACTTC
TRBJ2-5,TRBV5-1,TRBD1,NA,CASGTGGAETQYF,TGCGCCAGCGGGACAGGGGGCGCGGAGACCCAGTACTTC
TRBJ1-4,TRBV6-5,TRBD1,NA,CASSLTGGNEKLFF,TGTGCCAGCAGCCTAACAGGGGGCAATGAAAAACTGTTTTTT
TRBJ2-1,TRBV6-5,NA,NA,CASSYSGGSYNEQFF,TGTGCCAGCAGTTACTCGGGGGGCTCCTACAATGAGCAGTTCTTC